This entry describes one T cell receptor (beta chain). This sample includes further DNA sequences coding for the same CDR3. The sample originates from a study of blood T cell repertoires in COVID-19. Study overall: Sample material is recorded as cDNA or gDNA derived from T cells, B-cell-depleted T cells, or PBMCs.

Losses at the gene ends were 3 bases for V and 1 base for J; bases not matched to a gene: 0. The CDR3 is 15 residues long. CDR1 and CDR2 (germline): MDHEN, SYDVKM. Repertoires were generated with immunoSEQ multiplex PCR, while TCRdb's copy carries only in-frame clones and drops some. The sample includes more than 200,000 clones, less than 85% seen only once; the top ten take approximately 4.9%. The sample was peripheral blood. The chain is built from TRBV28 and TRBJ2-6; 7 bases fit TRBD1. This TCR was recovered from a woman of 80 years or more with active or convalescent COVID-19. CDR3 nucleotide sequence: TGTGCCAGCAGTTTGGGACAGTCTGGGGCCAACGTCCTGACTTTC. As protein: CASSLGQSGANVLTF.